The rows below give T cell receptor beta chains drawn from one sample of a study of T cells in Graves' hyperthyroidism and ophthalmopathy. TCRdb reprocessed the multiplex PCR reads via MiXCR and lists one record per CDR3 protein. The data hold 610,000 or so distinct CDR3 sequences, with 40% to 55% observed a single time. The sample consisted of peripheral blood or thyroid tissue (not recorded which). The receptors were gathered from a woman aged 18-29 years with Graves' hyperthyroidism. The CDR3 runs from the conserved cysteine through the conserved F or W. D genes are given only for firm matches.

TRBD2	TRBV19	TRBJ2-1	CASSPSGSPLYNEQFF
TRBD1	TRBV15	TRBJ1-6	CATSRDPRQGRNSPLHF
TRBD2	TRBV20-1	TRBJ2-5	CSASGTAGLQETQYF
.	TRBV12-3/TRBV12-4	TRBJ2-5	CASSPLPGTPETQYF
.	TRBV6-5	TRBJ2-1	CASTVAVYNEQFF
.	TRBV7-9	TRBJ2-5	CTSSLEEDLETQYF
.	TRBV25-1	TRBJ1-2	CASSEYRYPEGYGYTF
.	TRBV12-3/TRBV12-4	TRBJ2-5	CASRKSLLEETQYF
.	TRBV24-1	TRBJ2-1	CATSDFVSGSNEQFF
.	TRBV10-3	TRBJ1-2	CAISESPYGYTF
TRBD1	TRBV15	TRBJ1-6	CATSGGTENSPLHF
TRBD2	TRBV20-1	TRBJ2-2	CSAIRDYITGELFF
TRBD1	TRBV29-1	TRBJ1-5	CSLYRGQPQHF
TRBD2	TRBV20-1	TRBJ2-7	CSVAGALYEQYF
.	TRBV2	TRBJ1-2	CATQRGSPPSGYTF
TRBD2	TRBV19	TRBJ2-6	CASSFPGLQAGANVLTF
.	TRBV12-3/TRBV12-4	TRBJ1-5	CASRTAMSNQPQHF
.	TRBV7-2	TRBJ1-1	CASSLPGARTEAFF
.	TRBV7-2	TRBJ2-7	CASSLSRVPCEQYF
.	TRBV6-6	.	CASQGSGNEQFF
.	TRBV7-6	TRBJ2-6	CASSLVTGANVLTF
TRBD2	TRBV4-1	TRBJ2-7	CASSPRTSIHEQYF
TRBD1	TRBV10-3	TRBJ1-2	CAPGGDQNYGYTF
TRBD2	TRBV2	TRBJ2-3	CASSRLAGLTDTQYF
.	TRBV5-8	TRBJ2-7	CASSRGQHYEQYF
.	TRBV20-1	TRBJ2-6	CSAREDLTF
.	TRBV2	TRBJ2-7	CASRRLYEQYF
.	TRBV20-1	TRBJ2-3	CSATPGPYTDAQYF
.	TRBV7-9	.	CASSPGPRGGTDTQYF
TRBD1	TRBV4-1	TRBJ1-1	CASSQLQGANTEAFF
TRBD1	TRBV20-1	TRBJ2-7	CSAITGAYEQYF
.	TRBV10-1	TRBJ2-5	CASGEAGDSGETQYF